The clone carrying this TCR beta chain was picked up a small number of times. Its antigen is still unknown. Investigators prepared the TCR beta libraries by applying iRepertoire HTBI primers and Arm-PCR of CDR3 regions. Via MiXCR, TCRdb re-called the multiplex PCR reads, giving one row per CDR3 protein. The sample lists 400,000 to 500,000 distinct CDR3 sequences; 16% were seen once. These data originate in a study of regulatory T cells in long-lasting Graves disease. General study points: Tissue studied was limited to peripheral blood, excluding thyroid tissue. Among the persistent patients, 2,500 to 3,500 public clonotypes were shared, more than the roughly 900 shared among new patients.

Time point defined: newly diagnosed GD, antithyroid drugs for less than 3 months. Scientists built the TCR library using RNA that was extracted from PBMCs. Germline loops: CDR1 SQVTM, CDR2 ANQGSEA. The CDR3 has 13 amino acids. V lost 4 bases, J lost 4 bases, and 6 bases stayed unmatched. The same specimen was also included in a second study, on T cells in Graves' hyperthyroidism and ophthalmopathy.

This TCR was sampled from a woman between 18 and 29 years old with Graves disease. The rearrangement links TRBV29-1 to TRBJ1-2, with 7 bases that match TRBD1. Sequencing was performed on peripheral blood mononuclear cells (PBMCs), taken at new diagnosis, from a patient treated with antithyroid drugs. The CDR3 region is CSVGDSPSYGYTF. The CDR3 nucleotides are TGCAGCGTTGGGGACAGTCCCAGCTATGGCTACACCTTC.